The next 4 T cell receptor beta chains were all read from a single sample in a study of T cell responses to AZD1222 COVID-19 vaccine. This table comes from immunoSEQ multiplex PCR, and its TCRdb copy is limited to in-frame clones, with some not included. Of over 130,000 clones listed, 89% are singletons. Sequencing used peripheral blood, obtained on day 0 of AZD1222 vaccination. These receptors all stem from an adult in good health.

The chain carries TRBV10-3 and TRBJ1-1; the D is unclear. Deletions cut 3 bases from V and 5 bases from J, with 16 bases between. The germline V gene encodes CDR1 ENHRY and CDR2 SYGVKD. The CDR3 runs 15 residues. As DNA, the CDR3 is TGTGCCATCAGTGACTTTCCCGGGTCCAAAACTGAAGCTTTCTTT. Its protein product is CAISDFPGSKTEAFF.

The chain couples TRBV10-3 to TRBJ1-1, with D perhaps TRBD1 (6 bases). The V gene lost 4 bases and the J gene lost 1 base, with 10 bases spanning the gap. CDR3 length: 14 amino acids. The germline CDR1 and CDR2 sequences are ENHRY and SYGVKD. CDR3 sequence (DNA): TGTGCCATCAGTGGAAGGGGGGGGAACACTGAAGCTTTCTTT. Translating it yields CAISGRGGNTEAFF.

The chain combines TRBV9 with TRBJ1-2, with D tentatively TRBD1 (6 bases). The CDR3 is 13 amino acids. The V and J ends lost 4 bases and 6 bases respectively, with 13 bases between them. Germline assignment: CDR1 SGDLS and CDR2 YYNGEE. The CDR3 coding sequence is TGTGCCAGCAGCCCCAGGGGATCGCATGGCTACACCTTC. It codes for CASSPRGSHGYTF.

The genes are TRBV14 and TRBJ1-3; D not resolved. Looked up from germline, CDR1 is SGHDN and CDR2 is FVKESK. This CDR3 has 16 amino acids. V gave up 1 base and J gave up 5 bases, with 15 bases separating them. The CDR3 sequence is CASSQAAVLARNTIYF. CDR3 coding DNA: TGTGCCAGCAGCCAAGCGGCCGTGCTCGCCCGAAACACCATATATTTT.